This TCR beta chain originates from a study of cytomegalovirus exposure and HLA in healthy donors. Regarding the study as a whole: When the data were analyzed later, several of the most significant clusters appeared to be linked to common viral pathogens. Per published reports, the classifier diagnosed cytomegalovirus status with high specificity and sensitivity. Under in vitro conditions, a few CMV-associated chains were confirmed as specific for CMV antigens. Some TCR beta chains (roughly 150 of them) were listed as cytomegalovirus-associated.

As regards this clone: The antigen is unknown.

V lost 4 bases and J lost 1; bases outside the gene matches: 7. Germline V gene lookup returns CDR1 MNHNS and CDR2 SASEGT. The CDR3 has 16 residues. Both 60 Vbeta primers and 13 Jbeta primers went into the PCR. The method was immunoSEQ multiplex PCR; TCRdb's version includes in-frame clones alone and lacks a portion of them. The sample lists approximately 200,000 clones, just under 80% seen once, with around 6% in the top ten. This sequence joins TRBV6-1 and TRBJ1-1; 9 positions match TRBD1. The sequenced material came from PBMCs. The TCR originated in a woman aged 30 to 39 in good health and CMV-seropositive. As DNA, the CDR3 is TGTGCCAGCAGTGCCGGGACAGGGTTTGGGAACACTGAAGCTTTCTTT. Translating gives CASSAGTGFGNTEAFF.